A selection of T cell receptor beta chains follows, all from one sample in a study of blood T cell repertoires in COVID-19. Profiling relied on immunoSEQ multiplex PCR, and the TCRdb table lists in-frame clones only, not all of them. This table has approximately 310,000 clones, 70% to 90% appearing once. Specimen: peripheral blood. The receptors shown here come from a woman between 45 and 60 years old who had recovered from COVID-19. Both conserved end residues are part of each CDR3. A D gene is named only where the DNA matches it firmly. A row's size may be missing; if present it is once, few, many or a size class.

cdr3_length	v_call	j_call	d_call	clone_size	cdr3_aa	cdr3_nt
16	TRBV2	TRBJ1-5	TRBD1	few	CASSDPGQGNNQPQHF	TGTGCCAGCAGTGACCCGGGACAGGGGAACAATCAGCCCCAGCATTTT
15	TRBV7-2	TRBJ2-2	.	.	CASSLAATSPGELFF	TGTGCCAGCAGCTTAGCGGCTACTAGCCCCGGGGAGCTGTTTTTT
15	TRBV5-1	TRBJ2-3	.	.	CARQTGQLSTDTQYF	TGCGCCAGACAGACAGGTCAGCTGAGCACAGATACGCAGTATTTT
15	TRBV28	TRBJ1-6	TRBD1	.	CASSLIGTGGSPLHF	TGTGCCAGCAGTTTGATTGGGACAGGGGGTTCACCCCTCCACTTT
13	TRBV12-3/TRBV12-4	TRBJ2-3	.	.	CASSLGLTDTQYF	TGTGCCAGCAGTTTAGGTCTCACAGATACGCAGTATTTT
17	TRBV18	TRBJ1-5	.	.	CASSPTVGGEGSQPQHF	TGTGCCAGCTCACCCACAGTAGGGGGTGAGGGCAGTCAGCCCCAGCATTTT
17	TRBV5-1	TRBJ1-4	.	.	CASSVGRGNRGNEKLFF	TGCGCCAGCTCGGTCGGGCGCGGGAATCGGGGTAATGAAAAACTGTTTTTT
14	TRBV29-1	TRBJ2-2	TRBD1	.	CSVSQGARTGELFF	TGCAGCGTTTCACAGGGGGCGCGGACCGGGGAGCTGTTTTTT
15	TRBV5-1	TRBJ1-1	.	.	CASSTLQATNTEAFF	TGCGCCAGCAGCACATTACAGGCCACGAACACTGAAGCTTTCTTT
15	TRBV28	TRBJ2-7	.	.	CASSSTSRRGGEQYF	TGTGCCAGCAGTTCTACCTCTAGGAGGGGGGGCGAGCAGTACTTC
15	TRBV7-7	TRBJ2-2	TRBD2	.	CASSTGLAGAGELFF	TGTGCTAGCAGCACAGGACTAGCGGGAGCCGGGGAGCTGTTTTTT
15	TRBV4-3	TRBJ2-1	.	.	CASSRDYSSYNEQFF	TGCGCCAGCAGCCGCGACTATTCGTCCTACAATGAGCAGTTCTTC
16	TRBV28	TRBJ1-2	TRBD1	.	CASSSPSWTGPYGYTF	TGTGCCAGCAGTTCCCCCTCGTGGACAGGACCTTATGGCTACACCTTC
13	TRBV6-2/TRBV6-3	TRBJ2-1	.	.	CASSPVPTGEQFF	TGTGCCAGCAGTCCGGTGCCAACGGGTGAGCAGTTCTTC
12	TRBV7-2	TRBJ2-7	.	.	CASSLGGFGQYF	TGTGCCAGCAGCTTAGGAGGGTTCGGGCAGTACTTC
14	TRBV28	TRBJ1-5	.	.	CASSRGLDYQPQHF	TGTGCCAGCAGTAGGGGACTTGACTATCAGCCCCAGCATTTT
15	TRBV10-3	TRBJ2-7	.	.	CAISESGDPLYEQYF	TGTGCCATCAGTGAATCAGGGGACCCTCTCTACGAGCAGTACTTC
14	TRBV4-1	TRBJ2-3	.	.	CASRPTFGTDTQYF	TGCGCCAGCAGGCCGACTTTCGGCACAGATACGCAGTATTTT
15	TRBV5-1	TRBJ2-2	.	.	CASSLAGQNTGELFF	TGCGCCAGCAGCTTGGCGGGACAGAACACCGGGGAGCTGTTTTTT
14	TRBV6-5	TRBJ2-7	.	.	CASRNTPIGYEQYF	TGTGCCAGCAGAAACACCCCGATTGGCTACGAGCAGTACTTC
15	TRBV6-5	TRBJ1-6	TRBD1	.	CASSYEGAPNSPLHF	TGTGCCAGCAGTTATGAGGGGGCGCCTAATTCACCCCTCCACTTT
16	TRBV4-2	TRBJ1-2	TRBD1	.	CASSQTGTGGADGYTF	TGTGCCAGCAGCCAGACCGGGACAGGGGGCGCTGATGGCTACACCTTC
17	TRBV10-3	TRBJ2-2	TRBD2	.	CAISESWGTTRRGELFF	TGTGCCATCAGTGAGTCTTGGGGGACTACTCGTCGCGGGGAGCTGTTTTTT
15	TRBV4-1	TRBJ2-3	.	once	CASSQYGLYTDTQYF	TGCGCCAGCAGCCAATACGGACTGTACACAGATACGCAGTATTTT
11	TRBV28	TRBJ2-5	TRBD2	.	CASSLGLAPYF	TGTGCCAGCAGTCTAGGACTAGCCCCTTACTTC
13	TRBV6-5	TRBJ1-4	.	.	CASSNYFGEKLFF	TGTGCCAGCAGTAACTACTTCGGGGAAAAACTGTTTTTT
16	TRBV20-1	TRBJ2-1	TRBD2	.	CSASQLGGSSYNEQFF	TGCAGTGCTAGTCAGTTGGGCGGGAGCTCCTACAATGAGCAGTTCTTC
15	TRBV27	TRBJ2-3	TRBD2	.	CASKRTSGTTDTQYF	TGTGCCAGCAAGAGGACTAGCGGGACCACAGATACGCAGTATTTT
15	TRBV30	TRBJ1-5	.	.	CAWSVAQGSNQPQHF	TGTGCCTGGAGTGTCGCCCAGGGTAGCAATCAGCCCCAGCATTTT
13	TRBV7-9	TRBJ1-1	.	.	CASSRSDRPEAFF	TGTGCCAGCAGCCGATCCGACAGACCTGAAGCTTTCTTT
16	TRBV11-2	TRBJ1-6	.	.	CASSLEERDSNSPLHF	TGTGCCAGCAGCTTAGAAGAACGGGATTCGAATTCACCCCTCCACTTT
13	TRBV19	TRBJ1-2	TRBD1	few	CASSMRTGFGYTF	TGTGCCAGTAGCATGAGGACAGGGTTTGGCTACACCTTC
11	TRBV3-1/TRBV3-2	TRBJ1-1	.	.	CASSQHREAFF	TGTGCCAGCAGCCAACACAGGGAAGCTTTCTTT
16	TRBV7-2	TRBJ1-5	.	once	CASSLQGGGGNQPQHF	TGTGCCAGCAGCTTACAGGGAGGGGGTGGGAATCAGCCCCAGCATTTT
13	TRBV24-1	TRBJ2-7	TRBD1	.	CATRGQNSYEQYF	TGTGCCACCAGGGGACAGAATAGCTACGAGCAGTACTTC
14	TRBV28	TRBJ2-1	TRBD1	once	CASTVTGAYNEQFF	TGTGCCAGCACCGTGACAGGGGCCTACAATGAGCAGTTCTTC
12	TRBV7-2	TRBJ1-5	.	.	CASSLTGQPQHF	TGTGCCAGCAGCTTAACAGGTCAGCCCCAGCATTTT
13	TRBV30	TRBJ1-1	.	.	CAWSAQGRTEAFF	TGTGCCTGGTCCGCGCAGGGGCGCACTGAAGCTTTCTTT
15	TRBV27	TRBJ1-5	.	.	CASSPGSLSNQPQHF	TGTGCCAGCAGCCCCGGGAGTCTAAGCAATCAGCCCCAGCATTTT
13	TRBV5-1	TRBJ2-2	.	.	CASSQGNTGELFF	TGCGCCAGCTCCCAGGGGAACACCGGGGAGCTGTTTTTT
12	TRBV11-2	TRBJ1-2	.	.	CASSPEGYGYTF	TGTGCCAGCAGCCCCGAGGGCTATGGCTACACCTTC
15	TRBV10-1	TRBJ2-1	.	once	CASSEPSGGGNEQFF	TGCGCCAGCAGTGAGCCTAGCGGAGGGGGGAATGAGCAGTTCTTC
19	TRBV11-2	TRBJ2-6	.	.	CASSLDEYEARPGANVLTF	TGTGCCAGCAGCTTAGATGAGTATGAAGCGAGGCCTGGGGCCAACGTCCTGACTTTC
13	TRBV5-6	TRBJ2-7	TRBD1	once	CASTDRVIYEQYF	TGTGCCTCGACGGACAGGGTTATTTACGAGCAGTACTTC
16	TRBV10-2	TRBJ1-5	TRBD1	.	CASSDRQGVMNQPQHF	TGCGCCAGCAGTGATAGACAGGGGGTTATGAATCAGCCCCAGCATTTT
14	TRBV25-1	TRBJ2-1	TRBD1	.	CASGTGGAYNEQFF	TGTGCCAGCGGGACAGGGGGCGCCTACAATGAGCAGTTCTTC
13	TRBV29-1	TRBJ1-1	TRBD1	once	CSVTGQPYTEAFF	TGCAGCGTGACGGGACAGCCTTACACTGAAGCTTTCTTT
14	TRBV19	TRBJ2-2	.	.	CASSIEGSLGELFF	TGTGCCAGTAGTATAGAGGGCAGCCTCGGGGAGCTGTTTTTT
15	TRBV9	TRBJ1-3	.	.	CASSAQGPSGNTIYF	TGTGCCAGCAGCGCACAGGGACCATCTGGAAACACCATATATTTT
19	TRBV30	TRBJ2-6	TRBD1	.	CAWSRGWDRAFLGANVLTF	TGTGCCTGGTCTCGGGGGTGGGACAGGGCCTTTTTGGGGGCCAACGTCCTGACTTTC
14	TRBV7-3	TRBJ2-3	.	once	CASSPTPGIGGQYF	TGTGCCAGCAGCCCGACCCCAGGAATCGGTGGGCAGTATTTT
14	TRBV20-1	TRBJ2-5	TRBD1	.	CSASSRGLLETQYF	TGCAGTGCTAGTAGCAGGGGGCTTTTAGAGACCCAGTACTTC
14	TRBV13	TRBJ2-7	TRBD1	.	CASSATGDSYEQYF	TGTGCCAGCAGCGCGACAGGGGACTCCTACGAGCAGTACTTC
13	TRBV6-6	TRBJ2-2	.	.	CASRKPTVGELFF	TGTGCCAGCAGAAAACCAACAGTCGGGGAGCTGTTTTTT
14	TRBV9	TRBJ2-2	.	.	CASTWGANTGELFF	TGTGCCAGCACCTGGGGGGCGAACACCGGGGAGCTGTTTTTT
14	TRBV10-1	TRBJ2-3	.	.	CASSEWGGSDTQYF	TGCGCCAGCAGTGAGTGGGGGGGCTCAGATACGCAGTATTTT